Included here is one T cell receptor (beta chain) sequence, with context. These data come from a study of blood T cell repertoires in COVID-19. Assay: immunoSEQ multiplex PCR; the TCRdb copy retains only in-frame clones and omits some. The table includes some 40,000 clones, approximately 90% detected once. Trimming stripped 4 bases from V and 7 bases from J, with 16 bases between. CDR3 length: 15 amino acids. Germline V gives CDR1 SGHTA, CDR2 FQGNSA. The gene calls are TRBV7-2 and TRBJ1-4, with D possibly TRBD1 on 6 matching bases. The sequenced material came from peripheral blood. This TCR was recovered from a human donor in a cohort sampled during active COVID-19. CDR3 amino acids: CASSSTGFAGEKLFF. CDR3 in DNA: TGTGCCAGCAGCTCCACAGGGTTCGCGGGTGAAAAACTGTTTTTT. Looking up the rest from reference TRBV7-2 and TRBJ1-4 gives the full variable domain: GAGVSQSPSNKVTEKGKDVELRCDPISGHTALYWYRQSLGQGLEFLIYFQGNSAPDKSGLPSDRFSAERTGGSVSTLTIQRTQQEDSAVYLCASSSTGFAGEKLFFGSGTQLSVL.